This T cell receptor (beta chain) was captured by sequencing in a study of shared clonotypes between healthy human individuals. CD45RO-negative, CCR7-positively selected cells formed the naive CD8 fraction, excluding terminally differentiated effector memory CD45RA+ cells. Findings and limits, study-wide: Some clonotypes were shared by all four sorted-subset donors, while others were not shared. The non-shared ones had lower generation probabilities than the shared ones. A handful of donors showed sharing of about 4.8% of naive CD4 clonotypes. Estimated clonotype richness was generally higher in naive than memory subsets.

In regard to this clone: Its target is unknown.

The CDR3 is made up of 16 amino acids. With 3 bases clipped from V and 5 bases from J, the junction kept 9 bases outside the gene matches. Germline-derived CDR1 and CDR2 are MNHEY and SMNVEV (reference sequence). Sequencing used immunoSEQ multiplex PCR; TCRdb keeps in-frame clones, though not all of them. The sample has roughly 2,000,000 clones, about 95% seen once; the top ten hold under 1.5%. V usage is TRBV27 and J usage is TRBJ2-5; 10 positions agree with TRBD2. The TCR comes from a man aged 18 to 30 in good health. The sequenced material came from naive CD8+ T cells sorted from blood. The CDR3 here is CASSLASGGALETQYF. CDR3 sequence (DNA): TGTGCCAGCAGTTTGGCAAGCGGGGGGGCTCTGGAGACCCAGTACTTC.